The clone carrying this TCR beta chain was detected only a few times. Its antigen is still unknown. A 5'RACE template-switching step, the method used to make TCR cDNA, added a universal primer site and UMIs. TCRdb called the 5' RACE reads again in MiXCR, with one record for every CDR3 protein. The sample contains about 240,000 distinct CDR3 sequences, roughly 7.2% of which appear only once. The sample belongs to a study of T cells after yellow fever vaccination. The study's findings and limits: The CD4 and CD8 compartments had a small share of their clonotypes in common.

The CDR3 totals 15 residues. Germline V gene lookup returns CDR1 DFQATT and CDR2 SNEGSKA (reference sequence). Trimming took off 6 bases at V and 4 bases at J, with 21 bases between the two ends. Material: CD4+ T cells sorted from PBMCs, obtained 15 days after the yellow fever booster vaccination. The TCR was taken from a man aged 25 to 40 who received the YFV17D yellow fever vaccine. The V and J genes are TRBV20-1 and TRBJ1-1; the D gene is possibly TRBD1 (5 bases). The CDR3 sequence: CSAKGARELGTEAFF. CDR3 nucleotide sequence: TGCAGTGCCAAAGGGGCCAGGGAGCTTGGCACTGAAGCTTTCTTT.